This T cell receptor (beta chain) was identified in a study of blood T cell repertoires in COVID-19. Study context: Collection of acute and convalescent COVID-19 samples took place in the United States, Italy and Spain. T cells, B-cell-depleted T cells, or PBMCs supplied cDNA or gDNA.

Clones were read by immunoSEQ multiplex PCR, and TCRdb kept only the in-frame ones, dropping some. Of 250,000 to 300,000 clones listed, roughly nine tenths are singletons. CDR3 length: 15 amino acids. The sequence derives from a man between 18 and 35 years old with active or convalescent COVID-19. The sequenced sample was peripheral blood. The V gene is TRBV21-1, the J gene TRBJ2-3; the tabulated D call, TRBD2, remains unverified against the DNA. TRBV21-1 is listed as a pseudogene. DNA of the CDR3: TGTGCCAGCAGCACAGAGCGGGAGCGCACAGATACGCAGTATTTT. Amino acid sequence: CASSTERERTDTQYF.